These T cell receptor beta chains were read from a single sample in a study of shared clonotypes between healthy human individuals. Clones were read by immunoSEQ multiplex PCR, and TCRdb kept only the in-frame ones, dropping some. Among about 2,100,000 clones listed, roughly 91% were seen once. Specimen: naive CD8+ T cells from PBMCs. These receptors were obtained from a young man in good health. Some clones in this sample may be carry-over from other donors' samples. Each CDR3 is given with its conserved first and last residue. The order of the fields is V gene, CDR3 length, J gene, CDR3 protein.

TRBV30	13	TRBJ2-5	CAWSAGGRETQYF
TRBV6-1	18	TRBJ2-3	CASSEAIPLGRQRDTQYF
TRBV27	14	TRBJ2-7	CASRSRQGSYEQYF
TRBV7-9	14	TRBJ2-7	CASSPRTGGFEQYF
TRBV11-2	15	TRBJ1-4	CASSLGATTNEKLFF
TRBV5-8	15	TRBJ2-3	CASSLVGHGGDTQYF
TRBV15	14	TRBJ2-7	CATSRPGLKYEQYF
TRBV11-2	15	TRBJ2-3	CASSLGVGDGDTQYF
TRBV9	19	TRBJ2-1	CASSTASGRAPGWENEQFF
TRBV5-4	15	TRBJ1-4	CASSGRTGAGEKLFF
TRBV28	17	TRBJ2-1	CASTETGAFSSYNEQFF
TRBV11-2	15	TRBJ2-3	CASSPWAGLGDTQYF
TRBV11-2	15	TRBJ2-5	CASSLFRGARETQYF
TRBV27	14	TRBJ1-1	CASSSVTAYTEAFF
TRBV9	16	TRBJ1-1	CASSVDRQLGNTEAFF
TRBV13	14	TRBJ1-1	CASSYRGQDTEAFF
TRBV28	14	TRBJ1-2	CASSDPDSIYGYTF
TRBV5-5	12	TRBJ2-7	CASSLHPYEQYF
TRBV11-3	13	TRBJ2-3	CASSPGSLDTQYF
TRBV7-3	16	TRBJ2-2	CASSPQTDSNTGELFF
TRBV29-1	15	TRBJ1-1	CSVAAGEGMNTEAFF
TRBV28	18	TRBJ1-3	CASSLIPPTQFSGNTIYF
TRBV27	14	TRBJ2-2	CASSLSGGPGELFF
TRBV5-4	15	TRBJ2-1	CASSLAAKGESEQFF
TRBV27	14	TRBJ2-3	CASSLWDNTDTQYF
TRBV4-3	17	TRBJ2-2	CASSLRLATGRPGELFF
TRBV10-2	13	TRBJ1-2	CASRDRGGHGYTF
TRBV6-5	14	TRBJ2-5	CASSYSGSQETQYF
TRBV4-1	16	TRBJ2-7	CASSPRVRGGSYEQYF
TRBV7-2	15	TRBJ2-7	CASSLEAGVVYEQYF
TRBV7-9	14	TRBJ2-5	CASRPQAGAETQYF
TRBV11-2	16	TRBJ1-5	CASSPGTVYSNQPQHF
TRBV27	15	TRBJ1-1	CASSLYLRGNTEAFF
TRBV10-3	16	TRBJ2-1	CAISDGLAGVYVEQFF
TRBV2	13	TRBJ2-7	CASEGDRPYEQYF
TRBV4-1	16	TRBJ2-7	CASSPLPPPRSIEQYF
TRBV27	16	TRBJ2-3	CASSLAGRPNTDTQYF
TRBV19	15	TRBJ2-1	CASRTLREGVGEQFF
TRBV5-6	15	TRBJ1-5	CASSTGTGRNQPQHF
TRBV10-3	12	TRBJ1-2	CAIMDDRYGYTF
TRBV15	14	TRBJ1-1	CATSERRQNTEAFF
TRBV5-1	14	TRBJ1-2	CASREPTGGPGYTF